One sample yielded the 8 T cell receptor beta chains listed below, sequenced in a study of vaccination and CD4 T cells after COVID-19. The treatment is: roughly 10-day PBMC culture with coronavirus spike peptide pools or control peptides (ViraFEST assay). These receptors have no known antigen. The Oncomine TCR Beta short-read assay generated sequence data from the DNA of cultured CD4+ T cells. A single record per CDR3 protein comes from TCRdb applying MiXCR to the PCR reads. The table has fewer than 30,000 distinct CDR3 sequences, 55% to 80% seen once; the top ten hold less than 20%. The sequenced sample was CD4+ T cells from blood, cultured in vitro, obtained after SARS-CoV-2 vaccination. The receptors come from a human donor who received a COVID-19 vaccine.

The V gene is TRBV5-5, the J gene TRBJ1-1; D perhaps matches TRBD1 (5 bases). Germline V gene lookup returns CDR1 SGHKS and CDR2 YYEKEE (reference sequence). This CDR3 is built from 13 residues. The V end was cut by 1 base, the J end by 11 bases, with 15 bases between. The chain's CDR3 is CASSLREARDAFF. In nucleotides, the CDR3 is TGTGCCAGCAGCTTGAGGGAAGCCAGGGACGCTTTCTTT.

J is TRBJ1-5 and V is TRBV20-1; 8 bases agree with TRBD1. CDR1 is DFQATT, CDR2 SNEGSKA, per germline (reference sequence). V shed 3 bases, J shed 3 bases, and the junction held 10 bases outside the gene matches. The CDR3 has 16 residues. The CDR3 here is CSASPPVDRANQPQHF. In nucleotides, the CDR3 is TGCAGTGCTAGTCCCCCGGTGGACAGGGCCAATCAGCCCCAGCATTTT.

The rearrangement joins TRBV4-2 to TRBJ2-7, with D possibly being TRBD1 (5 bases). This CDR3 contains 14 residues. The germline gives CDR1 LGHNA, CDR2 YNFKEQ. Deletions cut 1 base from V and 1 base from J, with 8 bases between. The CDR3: CASSQVQGSYEQYF. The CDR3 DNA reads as TGTGCCAGCAGCCAAGTCCAGGGATCCTACGAGCAGTACTTC.

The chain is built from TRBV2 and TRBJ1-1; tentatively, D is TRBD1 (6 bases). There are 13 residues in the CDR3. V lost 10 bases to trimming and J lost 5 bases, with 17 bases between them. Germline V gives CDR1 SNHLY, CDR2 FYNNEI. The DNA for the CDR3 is TGTGCCACCTTGGGGCAGGGGTGGACTGAAGCTTTCTTT. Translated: CATLGQGWTEAFF. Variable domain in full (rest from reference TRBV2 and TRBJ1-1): EPEVTQTPSHQVTQMGQEVILRCVPISNHLYFYWYRQILGQKVEFLVSFYNNEISEKSEIFDDQFSVERPDGSNFTLKIRSTKLEDSAMYFCATLGQGWTEAFFGQGTRLTVV.

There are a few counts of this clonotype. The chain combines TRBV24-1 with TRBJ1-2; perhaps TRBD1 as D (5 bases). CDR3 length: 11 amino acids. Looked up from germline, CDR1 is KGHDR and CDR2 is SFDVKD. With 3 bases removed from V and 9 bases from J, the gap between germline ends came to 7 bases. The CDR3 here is CATSDQGRYTF. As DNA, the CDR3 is TGTGCCACCAGTGATCAGGGACGCTACACCTTC.

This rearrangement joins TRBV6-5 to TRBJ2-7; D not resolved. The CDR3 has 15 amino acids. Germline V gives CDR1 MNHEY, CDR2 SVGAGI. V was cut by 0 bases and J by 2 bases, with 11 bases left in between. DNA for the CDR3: TGTGCCAGCAGTTACTCGACTGGCAGGCCCTACGAGCAGTACTTC. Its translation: CASSYSTGRPYEQYF.

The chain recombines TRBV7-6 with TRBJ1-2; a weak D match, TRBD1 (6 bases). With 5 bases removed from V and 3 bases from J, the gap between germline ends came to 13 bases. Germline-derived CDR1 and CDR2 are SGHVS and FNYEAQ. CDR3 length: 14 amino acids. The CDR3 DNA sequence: TGTGCCAGCAGCGCTGACAGGCGATACTATGGCTACACCTTC. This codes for CASSADRRYYGYTF.

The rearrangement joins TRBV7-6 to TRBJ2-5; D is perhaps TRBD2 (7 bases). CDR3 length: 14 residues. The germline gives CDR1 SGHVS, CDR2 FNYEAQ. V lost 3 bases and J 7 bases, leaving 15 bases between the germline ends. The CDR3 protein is CASSFGLGGVTQYF. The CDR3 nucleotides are TGTGCCAGCAGCTTCGGACTAGGGGGTGTGACCCAGTACTTC.